Listed here is a single TCR beta chain. The germline V and J ends were trimmed by 7 bases and 10 bases, with 10 bases remaining between them. The CDR3 length is 11 residues. The data were produced by immunoSEQ multiplex PCR, yet TCRdb's version contains in-frame clones alone and is incomplete. The sample has approximately 69,000 clones; almost 90% are singletons. The sample comes from a study of blood T cell repertoires in COVID-19. The receptor was isolated from a man between 45 and 60 years old with acute or convalescent COVID-19. The V gene is TRBV12-3 or TRBV12-4, the J gene TRBJ1-4; a weak D match, TRBD1 (5 bases). Sequenced sample: peripheral blood. The CDR3 protein is CASTWGGKLFF. The CDR3 nucleotides are TGTGCCAGCACCTGGGGGGGAAAACTGTTTTTT.